This passage covers 19 T cell receptor beta chains from one sample sequenced in a study of T cell repertoires in cytomegalovirus infection. TCRdb re-analysed the reads in MiXCR, keeping a single row per CDR3 protein. The sample records a few hundred thousand distinct CDR3 sequences, more than 8% being singletons. The sample comprised PBMCs. All receptors come from a human donor in good health (CMV status not recorded). Some clones in this sample may be carry-over from other donors' samples.

A few counts support this clonotype. V usage is TRBV6-2 or TRBV6-3 and J usage is TRBJ2-3; unclear D gene. Germline assignment: CDR1 MNHEY and CDR2 SVGEGT. The CDR3 is 12 amino acids. With 5 bases removed from V and 6 bases from J, the gap between germline ends came to 9 bases. CDR3 loop: CASSRSLDTQYF. The CDR3 region has the DNA TGTGCCAGCAGTCGATCCCTTGATACGCAGTATTTT.

This clonotype was found a few times. This chain uses TRBV14 with TRBJ2-2; D may be TRBD2 (5 bases). V was shortened by 2 bases and J by 2 bases, with 9 bases between the two germline ends. Germline CDR1 and CDR2: SGHDN and FVKESK. This CDR3 has 15 residues. Here the CDR3 DNA reads TGTGCCAGCAGCCAAAGGAGGTCTAACACCGGGGAGCTGTTTTTT. It specifies CASSQRRSNTGELFF.

The V and J genes are TRBV4-3 and TRBJ2-1, with TRBD2 matching 8 bases. CDR3 length: 15 amino acids. Looked up from germline, CDR1 is LGHNA and CDR2 is YSLEER. Trimming took 3 bases from V and 4 from J; bases not matched to a gene: 5. Here the CDR3 DNA reads TGCGCCAGCAGCCAGAGGCGCGGGGGGTACAATGAGCAGTTCTTC. Its protein is CASSQRRGGYNEQFF.

The sample holds a few counts of this clonotype. The genes are TRBV6-5 and TRBJ1-1; the match to TRBD1 covers 9 bases. V was clipped by 4 bases and J by 8 bases; unmatched bases: 8. This CDR3 spans 14 amino acids. Germline V gene sequence: CDR1 MNHEY, CDR2 SVGAGI. DNA of the CDR3: TGTGCCAGCAGTTCAATAACAGGGGGCGGAGAAGCTTTCTTT. This codes for CASSSITGGGEAFF.

The table lists this clonotype with many counts. The V call is TRBV7-2, the J call TRBJ1-6; 7 bases are shared with TRBD1. The CDR3 covers 15 residues. Germline V gene data show CDR1 as SGHTA and CDR2 as FQGNSA. Unmatched junction bases numbered 9, after V lost 6 bases and J lost 7 bases. CDR3 loop: CASRKAGTVNSPLHF. The CDR3 nucleotides are TGTGCCAGCAGGAAAGCCGGGACAGTCAATTCACCCCTCCACTTT.

The table lists this clonotype with many counts. This chain joins TRBV7-2 and TRBJ2-7; D not resolved. The length of the CDR3 is 15 residues. Germline CDR1 reads SGHTA; CDR2 reads FQGNSA. Trimming took off 2 bases at V and 5 bases at J, with 16 bases between the two ends. Written as DNA, the CDR3 is TGTGCCAGCAGCTTATCGGGTGTCCCTTCGCACGAGCAGTACTTC. Translation gives CASSLSGVPSHEQYF.

This clonotype was recorded many times. CDR3 nucleotides: TGTGCCAGCAGTCGTACGGCGGGAGGCAATGAGCAGTTCTTC. Translation: CASSRTAGGNEQFF. The genes are TRBV7-2 and TRBJ2-1; TRBD2 agrees at 8 bases. The CDR3 sequence is 14 residues long. V shed 6 bases and J 6 bases; nucleotides not matched to a gene: 7. Germline loops: CDR1 SGHTA, CDR2 FQGNSA. Full variable domain (outside the CDR3, taken from reference TRBV7-2 and TRBJ2-1): GAGVSQSPSNKVTEKGKDVELRCDPISGHTALYWYRQSLGQGLEFLIYFQGNSAPDKSGLPSDRFSAERTGGSVSTLTIQRTQQEDSAVYLCASSRTAGGNEQFFGPGTRLTVL.

This clonotype was seen only a few times. The genes are TRBV19 and TRBJ2-7; TRBD2 matches at 13 bases. From germline, CDR1 is LNHDA and CDR2 SQIVND (reference sequence). The CDR3 consists of 14 residues. V was clipped by 6 bases and J by 6 bases; unmatched bases: 5. DNA for the CDR3: TGTGCCAGTAGATTGACTAGCGGGAGGTTCGAGCAGTACTTC. Its protein product is CASRLTSGRFEQYF. Complete variable domain (other parts from reference TRBV19 and TRBJ2-7): DGGITQSPKYLFRKEGQNVTLSCEQNLNHDAMYWYRQDPGQGLRLIYYSQIVNDFQKGDIAEGYSVSREKKESFPLTVTSAQKNPTAFYLCASRLTSGRFEQYFGPGTRLTVT.

This clonotype was picked up many times. This rearrangement joins TRBV7-2 to TRBJ1-1, with TRBD1 as a possible D gene (5 bases). This CDR3 is built from 14 residues. Looked up from germline, CDR1 is SGHTA and CDR2 is FQGNSA. Between the trimmed V and J ends, which lost 5 bases and 4 bases, there was a span of 14 bases. The CDR3, as DNA: TGTGCCAGCAGCGTGCAGGGCGGAGTCACTGAAGCTTTCTTT. This codes for CASSVQGGVTEAFF.

This clonotype has ten or more counts. The chain couples TRBV7-2 to TRBJ2-3; D gene ambiguous. The CDR3 covers 14 residues. The V gene's germline CDR1 is SGHTA and CDR2 FQGNSA. Trimming cost V 1 base and J 5 bases, with 10 bases left between them. Here the CDR3 DNA reads TGTGCCAGCAGCTTAGTTGCGGCTCAAGATACGCAGTATTTT. This sequence encodes CASSLVAAQDTQYF.

The sample holds many counts of this clonotype. The chain links TRBV7-2 to TRBJ2-7; TRBD1 aligns across 8 bases. V shed 6 bases, J shed 0 bases, and the junction held 4 bases outside the gene matches. The CDR3 is 14 amino acids. Germline CDR1 SGHTA, CDR2 FQGNSA. This CDR3 is CASSRTGSSYEQYF. CDR3 in DNA: TGTGCCAGCAGTAGGACAGGGAGCTCCTACGAGCAGTACTTC.

The chain has TRBV7-9 and TRBJ1-1, with D hard to call. With 4 bases removed from V and 6 bases from J, the gap between germline ends came to 21 bases. The CDR3 consists of 16 residues. Per the germline V gene, CDR1 is SEHNR and CDR2 is FQNEAQ (reference sequence). The CDR3 DNA sequence: TGTGCCAGCAGCTATTTCCCGGACGGATTGGGCCCTGAAGCTTTCTTT. It encodes CASSYFPDGLGPEAFF.

This clonotype was seen only a few times. The V and J genes are TRBV7-2 and TRBJ2-1; 9 bases line up with TRBD1. V dropped 5 bases and J dropped 6; count of bases not matched to a gene: 14. The CDR3 runs 17 residues. Germline V lookup: CDR1 SGHTA, CDR2 FQGNSA. For the CDR3, the DNA is TGTGCCAGCAGCATGGGACAGGGCCACGTAGAGGGCAATGAGCAGTTCTTC. Its translation: CASSMGQGHVEGNEQFF.

The chain combines TRBV27 with TRBJ2-7; 8 bases agree with TRBD2. Germline trimming cut 2 bases from V and 6 bases from J; bases unmatched to any gene: 9. The CDR3 consists of 15 residues. Looked up from germline, CDR1 is MNHEY and CDR2 is SMNVEV (reference sequence). CDR3 coding DNA: TGTGCCAGCAGTTTAACCAGCGGGAGTATCCCCGAGCAGTACTTC. It codes for CASSLTSGSIPEQYF.

The sample holds many counts of this clonotype. This chain links TRBV4-2 with TRBJ1-1; 7 positions match TRBD1. CDR3 size: 18 residues. The germline CDR1 and CDR2 sequences are LGHNA and YNFKEQ. J gave up 1 base and V 1 base, and 12 bases lay outside the gene matches. As DNA, the CDR3 is TGTGCCAGCAGCCAAGGAAGGGGGCGCGGTAGAAGGAACACTGAAGCTTTCTTT. This gives the protein CASSQGRGRGRRNTEAFF.

This clonotype has just a few counts. This chain uses TRBV7-3 with TRBJ1-3; D gene uncertain. CDR3 length: 17 residues. The ends were cut back, 5 bases at V and 3 bases at J, with 20 bases in the middle. Per germline, CDR1 SGHTA and CDR2 FQGTGA. The CDR3 here is CASSATTEAIGGNTIYF. The CDR3 coding sequence is TGTGCCAGCAGCGCGACGACCGAAGCAATCGGTGGAAACACCATATATTTT.

The rearrangement uses TRBV7-6 and TRBJ2-7, with 10 bases fitting TRBD1. This CDR3 spans 12 amino acids. Germline V gene sequence: CDR1 SGHVS, CDR2 FNYEAQ. J gave up 7 bases and V 7 bases, and 4 bases lay outside the gene matches. The CDR3 sequence is CASTTGGKEQYF. CDR3 bases: TGTGCCAGCACGACAGGGGGCAAGGAGCAGTACTTC.

This clonotype was seen repeatedly, ten times or more. The V gene is TRBV4-1, the J gene TRBJ2-7; D gene uncertain. Looked up from germline, CDR1 is MGHRA and CDR2 is YSYEKL. This CDR3 is built from 14 residues. V lost 1 base, J lost 6 bases, and 13 bases lay in between. The CDR3 DNA follows: TGCGCCAGCAGCCAAGGAGGTCAGCTCCGCGAGCAGTACTTC. It translates to CASSQGGQLREQYF.

This clonotype was seen repeatedly, ten times or more. This chain uses TRBV28 with TRBJ2-3, with TRBD1 identical over 7 bases. Germline V gene data show CDR1 as MDHEN and CDR2 as SYDVKM. With 2 bases clipped from V and 1 base from J, the junction kept 6 bases outside the gene matches. The CDR3 has 16 residues. The CDR3 protein is CASSLPQGVGTDTQYF. CDR3 sequence (DNA): TGTGCCAGCAGTTTACCCCAGGGGGTAGGCACAGATACGCAGTATTTT.